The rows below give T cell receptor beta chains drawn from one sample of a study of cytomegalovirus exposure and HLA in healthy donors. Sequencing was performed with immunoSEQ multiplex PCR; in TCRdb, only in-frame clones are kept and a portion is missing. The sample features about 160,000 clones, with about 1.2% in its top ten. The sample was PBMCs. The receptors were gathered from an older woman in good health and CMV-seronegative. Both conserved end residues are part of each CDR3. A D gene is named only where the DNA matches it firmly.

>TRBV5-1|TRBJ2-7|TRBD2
CASSFRTSGFYEQYF
TGCGCCAGCAGCTTCAGGACTAGCGGGTTCTACGAGCAGTACTTC
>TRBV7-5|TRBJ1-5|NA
CVRSREGASNQPQHF
TGTGTCAGAAGCCGAGAGGGGGCGAGCAATCAGCCCCAGCATTTT
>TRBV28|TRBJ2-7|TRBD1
CASPNHASSFSRRQGALSDYEQYF
TGTGCCAGCCCCAACCATGCCAGCAGTTTTTCCAGACGACAGGGGGCCCTATCTGACTACGAGCAGTACTTC
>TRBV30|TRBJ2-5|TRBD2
CAWRPSGQETQYF
TGTGCCTGGAGACCTAGCGGACAAGAGACCCAGTACTTC
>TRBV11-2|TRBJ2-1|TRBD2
CASSTYKGLAGGSYNEQFF
TGTGCCAGCAGCACTTATAAAGGACTAGCGGGGGGGTCCTACAATGAGCAGTTCTTC
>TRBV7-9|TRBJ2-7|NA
CASSSAYEQYF
TGTGCCAGCAGCTCCGCCTACGAGCAGTACTTC
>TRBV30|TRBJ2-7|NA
CAWSVPHYTLSYEQYF
TGTGCCTGGAGTGTACCCCACTATACCCTCTCCTACGAGCAGTACTTC
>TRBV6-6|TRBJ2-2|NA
CASSFGANTGELFF
TGTGCCAGCAGTTTCGGGGCGAACACCGGGGAGCTGTTTTTT
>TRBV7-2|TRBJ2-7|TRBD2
CASSLEASGRRGEQYF
TGTGCCAGCAGCTTAGAAGCTAGCGGGAGGCGCGGGGAGCAGTACTTC
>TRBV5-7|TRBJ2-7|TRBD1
CASSLKGQDYEQYF
TGTGCCAGCAGCTTAAAGGGACAGGACTACGAGCAGTACTTC
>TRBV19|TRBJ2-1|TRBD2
CASTQGGYNEQFF
TGTGCCAGTACCCAGGGAGGGTACAATGAGCAGTTCTTC
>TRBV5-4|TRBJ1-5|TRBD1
CASSIGTGLTSNQPQHF
TGTGCCAGCAGCATCGGGACAGGATTGACTAGCAATCAGCCCCAGCATTTT
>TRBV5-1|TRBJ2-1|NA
CASSFSGDTYNEQFF
TGCGCCAGCAGCTTTTCAGGGGACACATACAATGAGCAGTTCTTC
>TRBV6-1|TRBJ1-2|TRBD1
CASSESHRQGYYGYTF
TGTGCCAGCAGTGAGTCCCACCGACAGGGCTACTATGGCTACACCTTC
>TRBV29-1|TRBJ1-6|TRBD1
CSARDSYNSPLHF
TGCAGCGCCCGGGACAGCTATAATTCACCCCTCCACTTT
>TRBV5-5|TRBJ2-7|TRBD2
CASSLAGGDYEQYF
TGTGCCAGCAGCTTGGCGGGAGGAGACTACGAGCAGTACTTC
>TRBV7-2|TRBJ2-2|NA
CASSPRDSPAGELFF
TGTGCCAGCAGCCCCCGGGACTCCCCGGCCGGGGAGCTGTTTTTT
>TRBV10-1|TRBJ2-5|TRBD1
CASSADRGATQYF
TGCGCCAGCAGTGCGGACAGGGGAGCGACCCAGTACTTC
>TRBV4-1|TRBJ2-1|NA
CASSQVMEWAGKFF
TGCGCCAGCAGCCAAGTAATGGAGTGGGCAGGGAAGTTCTTC
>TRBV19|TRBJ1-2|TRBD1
CASWELPLDRDGYTF
TGTGCCAGTTGGGAATTGCCCCTCGACAGGGATGGCTACACCTTC
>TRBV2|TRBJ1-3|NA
CASSYKTGSGNTIYF
TGTGCCAGCAGTTACAAGACGGGCTCTGGAAACACCATATATTTT
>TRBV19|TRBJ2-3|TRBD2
CASRSSGGRLGTQYF
TGTGCCAGTAGGTCTAGCGGGGGGCGATTGGGTACGCAGTATTTT
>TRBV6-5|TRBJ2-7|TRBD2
CASRSTLGLVVEQYF
TGTGCCAGCAGGTCCACCCTTGGACTAGTCGTTGAGCAGTACTTC
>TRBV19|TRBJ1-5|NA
CASSRKDRTLGNQPQHF
TGTGCCAGTAGTAGGAAAGACAGGACATTGGGCAATCAGCCCCAGCATTTT
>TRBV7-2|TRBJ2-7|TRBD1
CASSQDRGQSYEQYF
TGTGCCAGCAGCCAAGACAGGGGGCAGTCCTACGAGCAGTACTTC
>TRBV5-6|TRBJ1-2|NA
CASSYLWGYTF
TGTGCCAGCAGTTACCTATGGGGCTACACCTTC
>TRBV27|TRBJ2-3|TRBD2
CASRAGGRPSTDTQYF
TGTGCCAGCAGAGCGGGAGGAAGGCCAAGCACAGATACGCAGTATTTT
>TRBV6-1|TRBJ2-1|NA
CASSVSVSSYNEQFF
TGTGCCAGCAGTGTGAGCGTAAGCTCCTACAATGAGCAGTTCTTC
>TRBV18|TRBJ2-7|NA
CASSYDRQEYLFF
TGTGCCAGCTCCTATGACCGACAGGAATATCTGTTCTTC
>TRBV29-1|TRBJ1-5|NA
CSVEWGPSNQPQHF
TGCAGCGTTGAGTGGGGCCCGAGCAATCAGCCCCAGCATTTT
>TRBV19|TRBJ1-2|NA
CASSIALGASNYGYTF
TGTGCCAGTAGTATAGCCCTGGGGGCGTCTAACTATGGCTACACCTTC
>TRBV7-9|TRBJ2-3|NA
CAGAGSPLGTDTQYF
TGTGCCGGGGCCGGGAGCCCACTTGGCACAGATACGCAGTATTTT
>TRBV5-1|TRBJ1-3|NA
CASSLARGSGNTIYF
TGCGCCAGCAGCCTTGCTAGGGGGAGTGGAAACACCATATATTTT
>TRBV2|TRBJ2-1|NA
CASRAQPNSYNEQFF
TGTGCCAGCCGCGCCCAACCCAACTCCTACAATGAGCAGTTCTTC
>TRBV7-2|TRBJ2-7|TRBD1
CASSLGPTGTGREQYF
TGTGCCAGCAGCTTAGGACCTACCGGGACAGGTCGCGAGCAGTACTTC
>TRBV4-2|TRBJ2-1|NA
CASSQDRRISSYNEQFF
TGTGCCAGCAGCCAAGATCGCAGGATTAGCTCCTACAATGAGCAGTTCTTC
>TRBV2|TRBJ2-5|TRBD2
CASSGASGTQETQYF
TGTGCCAGCAGTGGAGCTAGCGGGACCCAAGAGACCCAGTACTTC
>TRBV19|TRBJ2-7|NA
CASSIRSGFSYEQYF
TGTGCCAGTAGTATCAGGAGCGGTTTCTCCTACGAGCAGTACTTC
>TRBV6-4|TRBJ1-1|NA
CASSRTVNTEAFF
TGTGCCAGCAGTCGTACAGTGAACACTGAAGCTTTCTTT
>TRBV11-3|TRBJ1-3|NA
CASSLGAGGNTIYF
TGTGCCAGCAGCTTAGGGGCTGGCGGAAACACCATATATTTT
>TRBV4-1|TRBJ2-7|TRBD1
CASSLGQVGHEQYF
TGCGCCAGCAGCCTGGGACAGGTCGGCCACGAGCAGTACTTC
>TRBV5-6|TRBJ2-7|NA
CASSRGTRTGDYEQYF
TGTGCCAGCAGCCGCGGAACCCGGACGGGAGACTACGAGCAGTACTTC
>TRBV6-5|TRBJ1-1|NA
CASSYSPPAEAFF
TGTGCCAGCAGTTACTCGCCTCCGGCTGAAGCTTTCTTT